A selection of T cell receptor beta chains follows, all from one sample in a study of control samples from healthy donors and cancer patients. Libraries were prepared by immunoSEQ multiplex PCR; TCRdb keeps only in-frame clonotypes and omits some of them. Of 150,000 to 200,000 clones listed, around 94% are singletons. Specimen: blood. Receptors were obtained from a man between 25 and 39 years old in good health. CDR3s include the opening cysteine and the closing phenylalanine or tryptophan. A D gene is named only where the DNA matches it firmly. Clone size is shown for a subset of rows, as once, few, many or a class of expanded clone.

j_call v_call d_call clone_size cdr3_nt cdr3_aa
TRBJ2-3 TRBV11-3 - - TGTGCCAGCAGCTTCTCCCCCACAGATACGCAGTATTTT CASSFSPTDTQYF
TRBJ2-5 TRBV2 - - TGTGCCAGCAGGGGAGGACCAGGGGAGACCCAGTACTTC CASRGGPGETQYF
TRBJ2-5 TRBV18 - - TGTGCCAGCTCAATAGGCGCAGGAGAGACCCAGTACTTC CASSIGAGETQYF
TRBJ2-3 TRBV18 - few TGTGCCAGCTCACCAGTACCTACTAGCACAGATACGCAGTATTTT CASSPVPTSTDTQYF
TRBJ1-5 TRBV5-1 - - TGCGCCAGCAGCTTGGATCAGAATCAGCCCCAGCATTTT CASSLDQNQPQHF
TRBJ2-5 TRBV5-1 TRBD2 - TGCGCCAGCAGCCCGCTAGCGGGAGGGCCGGGAGAGACCCAGTACTTC CASSPLAGGPGETQYF
TRBJ1-2 TRBV11-2 - once TGTGCCAGCAGCCCCTTGGGGGGGCGAGGCTACACCTTC CASSPLGGRGYTF
TRBJ2-3 TRBV20-1 - - TGCAGTGCTAGTATGGGGGAAGCCATCACAGATACGCAGTATTTT CSASMGEAITDTQYF
TRBJ1-6 TRBV5-6 TRBD1 - TGTGCCAGCAGCCGAAGGCAGGGGGCTAATAATTCACCCCTCCACTTT CASSRRQGANNSPLHF
TRBJ1-2 TRBV7-8 - - TGTGCCAGCAGCTACCTCGGACTCCAGGGACGGAATTATGAGGGCTACACCTTC CASSYLGLQGRNYEGYTF
TRBJ1-1 TRBV27 - - TGTGCCAGCAGCCGGGACGAAGAAACTGAAGCTTTCTTT CASSRDEETEAFF
TRBJ2-1 TRBV11-1 - - TGTGCCAGCAGCCTCTCGGGACTCACATACTACAATGAGCAGTTCTTC CASSLSGLTYYNEQFF
TRBJ1-3 TRBV12-3/TRBV12-4 - once TGTGCCAGCAGTTTAGGCCTCCTAAACACCATATATTTT CASSLGLLNTIYF
TRBJ2-1 TRBV19 - - TGTGCCAGTAGTAGGCGGGGTCCCTACAATGAGCAGTTCTTC CASSRRGPYNEQFF
TRBJ2-2 TRBV5-1 TRBD1 - TGCGCCAGCAGCTCGGGACAGGGAAACACCGGGGAGCTGTTTTTT CASSSGQGNTGELFF
TRBJ1-6 TRBV5-1 TRBD1 - TGCGCCAGCAGCTCGGGGGCCAGGGGGATCGCCCGGGGGAATGTTTCACCCCTCCACTTT CASSSGARGIARGNVSPLHF
TRBJ2-7 TRBV7-2 TRBD2 - TGTGCCAGCCGGCGGGGGGCCCCCTACGAGCAGTACTTC CASRRGAPYEQYF
TRBJ1-4 TRBV28 - - TGTGCCTCCCGGGGGGGGATGGGAAAACTGTTTTTT CASRGGMGKLFF
TRBJ1-2 TRBV5-1 TRBD1 - TGCGCCAGCAGCACCGGGACAGGGAACTATGGCTACACCTTC CASSTGTGNYGYTF
TRBJ2-3 TRBV5-1 TRBD2 - TGCGCCAGCAACTTGAGCCCGGGGGGGCCCCAAGATACGCAGTATTTT CASNLSPGGPQDTQYF
TRBJ2-7 TRBV27 - - TGTGCCAGCAGCCTAGGGGTTTCGGGCGAGCAGTACTTC CASSLGVSGEQYF
TRBJ2-3 TRBV28 - - TGTGCCAGCAGTAAAATTATTGGGGGGCGGGATACGCAGTATTTT CASSKIIGGRDTQYF
TRBJ2-7 TRBV13 TRBD2 - TGTGCCAGCAGACTACGGACTAGCGGAGGCTACGAGCAGTACTTC CASRLRTSGGYEQYF
TRBJ2-3 TRBV18 TRBD2 - TGTGCCAGCTCACCACCGAAGACTAGCGGGAGGTCTAGCACAGATACGCAGTATTTT CASSPPKTSGRSSTDTQYF
TRBJ1-2 TRBV18 - - TGTGCCAGCTCACCAGGGGCGGCGGAGAACTATGGCTACACCTTC CASSPGAAENYGYTF
TRBJ2-2 TRBV18 - - TGTGCCAGCTCACCCCTTTCCCAGGTTATTAACACCGGGGAGCTGTTTTTT CASSPLSQVINTGELFF
TRBJ2-3 TRBV2 TRBD2 - TGTGCCAGCAGTGGGACTAGCGGTATCACAGATACGCAGTATTTT CASSGTSGITDTQYF
TRBJ1-3 TRBV19 - - TGTGCCAGTACCAAGTCTAGTCTGCAGGGTCCAGGAAACACCATATATTTT CASTKSSLQGPGNTIYF
TRBJ2-7 TRBV28 - - TGTGCCAGCAGTTTAGGGCCCGGGACACGAACTTCCTACGAGCAGTACTTC CASSLGPGTRTSYEQYF
TRBJ2-7 TRBV6-5 TRBD1 once TGTGCCAGCAAGGGACAGCCCTCCTACGAGCAGTACTTC CASKGQPSYEQYF